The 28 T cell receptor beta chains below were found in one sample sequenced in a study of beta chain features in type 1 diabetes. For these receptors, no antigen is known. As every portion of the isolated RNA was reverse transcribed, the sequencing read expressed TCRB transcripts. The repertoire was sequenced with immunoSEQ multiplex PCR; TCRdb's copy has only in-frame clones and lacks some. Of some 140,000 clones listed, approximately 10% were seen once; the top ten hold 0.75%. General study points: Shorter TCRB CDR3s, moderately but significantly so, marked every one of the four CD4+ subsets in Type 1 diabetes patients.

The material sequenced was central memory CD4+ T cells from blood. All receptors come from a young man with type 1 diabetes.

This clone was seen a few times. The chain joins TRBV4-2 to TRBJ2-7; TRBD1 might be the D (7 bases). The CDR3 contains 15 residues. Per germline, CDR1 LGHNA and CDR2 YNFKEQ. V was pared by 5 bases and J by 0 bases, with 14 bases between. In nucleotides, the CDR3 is TGTGCCAGCAGCGCGGGACAGACAGGCTCCTACGAGCAGTACTTC. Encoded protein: CASSAGQTGSYEQYF.

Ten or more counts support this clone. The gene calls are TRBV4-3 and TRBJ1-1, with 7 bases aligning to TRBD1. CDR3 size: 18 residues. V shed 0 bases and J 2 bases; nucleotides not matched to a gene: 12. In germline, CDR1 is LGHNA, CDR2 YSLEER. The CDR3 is CASSQDRHVAGGNTEAFF. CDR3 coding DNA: TGCGCCAGCAGCCAAGATCGACATGTGGCAGGGGGAAACACTGAAGCTTTCTTT.

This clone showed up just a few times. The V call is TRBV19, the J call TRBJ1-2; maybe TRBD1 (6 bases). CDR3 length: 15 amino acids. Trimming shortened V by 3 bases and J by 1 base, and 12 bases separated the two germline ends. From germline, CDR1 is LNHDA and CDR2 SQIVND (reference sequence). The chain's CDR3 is CASSIRQDLNYGYTF. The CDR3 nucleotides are TGTGCCAGTAGTATCCGACAGGACCTTAACTATGGCTACACCTTC. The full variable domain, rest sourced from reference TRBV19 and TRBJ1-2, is DGGITQSPKYLFRKEGQNVTLSCEQNLNHDAMYWYRQDPGQGLRLIYYSQIVNDFQKGDIAEGYSVSREKKESFPLTVTSAQKNPTAFYLCASSIRQDLNYGYTFGSGTRLTVV.

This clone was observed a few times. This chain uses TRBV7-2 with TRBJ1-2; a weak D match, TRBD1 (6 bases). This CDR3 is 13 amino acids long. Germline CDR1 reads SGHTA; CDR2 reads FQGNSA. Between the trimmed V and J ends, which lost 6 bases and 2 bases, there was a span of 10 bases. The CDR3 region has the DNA TGTGCCAGCAGGTTGGACAGCAACTATGGCTACACCTTC. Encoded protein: CASRLDSNYGYTF.

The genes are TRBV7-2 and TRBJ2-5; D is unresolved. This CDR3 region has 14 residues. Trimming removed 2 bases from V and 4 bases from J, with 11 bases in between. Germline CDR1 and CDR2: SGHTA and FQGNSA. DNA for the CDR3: TGTGCCAGCAGCTTAATGGGCCCACCAGAGACCCAGTACTTC. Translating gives CASSLMGPPETQYF.

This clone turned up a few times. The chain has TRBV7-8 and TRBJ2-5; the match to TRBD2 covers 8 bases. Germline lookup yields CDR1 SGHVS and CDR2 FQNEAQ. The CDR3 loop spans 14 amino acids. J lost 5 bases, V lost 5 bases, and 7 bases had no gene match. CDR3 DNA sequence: TGTGCCAGCAGCCTCGGGGGGGCCGTGGAGACCCAGTACTTC. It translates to CASSLGGAVETQYF.

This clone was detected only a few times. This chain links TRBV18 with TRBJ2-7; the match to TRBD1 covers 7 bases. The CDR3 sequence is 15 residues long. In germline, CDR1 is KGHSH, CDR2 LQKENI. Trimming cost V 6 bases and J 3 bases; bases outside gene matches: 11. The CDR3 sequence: CASSQTGKEDYEQYF. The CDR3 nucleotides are TGTGCCAGCTCCCAGACAGGGAAAGAGGACTACGAGCAGTACTTC.

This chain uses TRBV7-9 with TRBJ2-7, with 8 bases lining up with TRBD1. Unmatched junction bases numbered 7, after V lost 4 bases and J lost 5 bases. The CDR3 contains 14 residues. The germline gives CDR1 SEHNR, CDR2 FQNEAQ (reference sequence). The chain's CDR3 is CASSSGQGGNEQYF. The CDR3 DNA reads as TGTGCCAGCAGCTCAGGACAGGGAGGCAACGAGCAGTACTTC.

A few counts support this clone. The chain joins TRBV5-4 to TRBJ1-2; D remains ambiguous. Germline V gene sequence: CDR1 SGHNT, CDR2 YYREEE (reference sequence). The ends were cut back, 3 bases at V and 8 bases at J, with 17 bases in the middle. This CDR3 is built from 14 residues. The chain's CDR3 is CASSSQAETKGYTF. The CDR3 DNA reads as TGTGCCAGCAGCTCCCAGGCCGAGACTAAAGGCTACACCTTC.

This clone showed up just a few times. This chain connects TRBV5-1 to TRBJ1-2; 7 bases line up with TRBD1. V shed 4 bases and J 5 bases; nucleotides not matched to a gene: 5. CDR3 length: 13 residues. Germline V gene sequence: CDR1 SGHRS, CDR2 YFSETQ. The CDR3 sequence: CASSTTGDYGYTF. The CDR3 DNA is TGCGCCAGCAGCACCACAGGGGATTATGGCTACACCTTC.

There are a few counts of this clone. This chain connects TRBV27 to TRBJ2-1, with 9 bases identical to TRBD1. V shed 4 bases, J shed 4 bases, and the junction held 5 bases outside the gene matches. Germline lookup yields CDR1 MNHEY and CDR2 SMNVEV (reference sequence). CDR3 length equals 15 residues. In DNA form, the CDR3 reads TGTGCCAGCAGTTCCCGGGACAGGGATTACAATGAGCAGTTCTTC. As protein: CASSSRDRDYNEQFF.

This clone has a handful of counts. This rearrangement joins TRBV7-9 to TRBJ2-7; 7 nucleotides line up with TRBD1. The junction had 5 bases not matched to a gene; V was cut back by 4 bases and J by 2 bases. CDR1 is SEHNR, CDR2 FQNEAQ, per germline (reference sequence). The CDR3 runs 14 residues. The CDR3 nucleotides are TGTGCCAGCAGCTCCCAGGGACAGCCCTACGAGCAGTACTTC. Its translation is CASSSQGQPYEQYF.

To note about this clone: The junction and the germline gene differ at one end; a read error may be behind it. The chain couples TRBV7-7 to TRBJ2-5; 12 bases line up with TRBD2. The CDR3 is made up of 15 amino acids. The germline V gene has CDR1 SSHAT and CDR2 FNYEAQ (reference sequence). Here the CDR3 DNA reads TGTGCTAGCAGCTTAACTAGCGGGGGGTTCGAGACCCAGTACTTC. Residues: CASSLTSGGFETQYF. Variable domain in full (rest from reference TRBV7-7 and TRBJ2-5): GAGVSQSPRYKVTKRGQDVTLRCDPISSHATLYWYQQALGQGPEFLTYFNYEAQPDKSGLPSDRFSAERPEGSISTLTIQRTEQRDSAMYRCASSLTSGGFETQYFGPGTRLLVL.

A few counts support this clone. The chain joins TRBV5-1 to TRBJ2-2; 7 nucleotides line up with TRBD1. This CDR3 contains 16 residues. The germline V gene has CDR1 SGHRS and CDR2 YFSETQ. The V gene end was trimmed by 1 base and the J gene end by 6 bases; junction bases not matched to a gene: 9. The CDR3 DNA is TGCGCCAGCAGCTTGCCCGTAACTACAGGGGCCGGGGAGCTGTTTTTT. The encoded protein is CASSLPVTTGAGELFF.

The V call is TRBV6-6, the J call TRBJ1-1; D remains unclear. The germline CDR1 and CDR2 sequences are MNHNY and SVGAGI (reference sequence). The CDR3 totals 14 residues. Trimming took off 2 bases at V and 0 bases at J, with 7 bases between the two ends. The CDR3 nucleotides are TGTGCCAGCAGTTACGGCACCTTGAACACTGAAGCTTTCTTT. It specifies CASSYGTLNTEAFF.

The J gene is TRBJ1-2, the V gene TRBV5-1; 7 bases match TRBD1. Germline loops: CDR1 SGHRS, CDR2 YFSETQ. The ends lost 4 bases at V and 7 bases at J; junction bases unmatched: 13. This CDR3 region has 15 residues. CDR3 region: CASSPQPTGQAGYTF. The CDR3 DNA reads TGCGCCAGCAGCCCACAGCCGACAGGGCAGGCTGGCTACACCTTC.

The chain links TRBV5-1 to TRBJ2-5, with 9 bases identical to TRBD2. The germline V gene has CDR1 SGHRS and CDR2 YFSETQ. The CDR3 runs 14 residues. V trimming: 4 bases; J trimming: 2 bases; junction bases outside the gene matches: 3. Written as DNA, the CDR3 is TGCGCCAGCAGCGTCGCGGGGGGGCAAGAGACCCAGTACTTC. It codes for CASSVAGGQETQYF.

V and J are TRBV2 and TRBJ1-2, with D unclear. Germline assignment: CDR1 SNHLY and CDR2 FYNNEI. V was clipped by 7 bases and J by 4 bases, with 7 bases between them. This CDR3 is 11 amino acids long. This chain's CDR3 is CASNAGYGYTF. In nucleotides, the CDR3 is TGTGCCAGCAATGCAGGCTATGGCTACACCTTC.

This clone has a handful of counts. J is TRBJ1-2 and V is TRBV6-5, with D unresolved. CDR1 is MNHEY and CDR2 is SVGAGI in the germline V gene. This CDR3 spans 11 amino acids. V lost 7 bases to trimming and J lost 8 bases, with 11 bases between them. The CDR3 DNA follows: TGTGCCAGCACCCGCGGCCGGGGCTACACCTTC. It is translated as CASTRGRGYTF.

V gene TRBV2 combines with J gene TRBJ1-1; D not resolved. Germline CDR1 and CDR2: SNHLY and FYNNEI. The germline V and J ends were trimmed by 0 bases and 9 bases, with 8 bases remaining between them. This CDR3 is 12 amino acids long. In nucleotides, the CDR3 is TGTGCCAGCAGTGAAGCTGACACCCAAGCTTTCTTT. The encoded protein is CASSEADTQAFF. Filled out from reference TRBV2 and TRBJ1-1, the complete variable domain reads EPEVTQTPSHQVTQMGQEVILRCVPISNHLYFYWYRQILGQKVEFLVSFYNNEISEKSEIFDDQFSVERPDGSNFTLKIRSTKLEDSAMYFCASSEADTQAFFGQGTRLTVV.

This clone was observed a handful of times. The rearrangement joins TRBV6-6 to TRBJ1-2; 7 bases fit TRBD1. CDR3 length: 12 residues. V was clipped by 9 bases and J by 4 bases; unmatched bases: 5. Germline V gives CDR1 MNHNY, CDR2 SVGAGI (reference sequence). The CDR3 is CASRQGTYGYTF. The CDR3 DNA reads TGTGCCAGTCGACAGGGAACCTATGGCTACACCTTC.

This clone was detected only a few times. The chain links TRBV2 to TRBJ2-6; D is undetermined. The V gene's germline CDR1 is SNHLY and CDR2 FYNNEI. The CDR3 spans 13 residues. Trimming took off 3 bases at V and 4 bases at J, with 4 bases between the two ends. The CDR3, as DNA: TGTGCCAGCAGTGACAGGGGGGCCAACGTCCTGACTTTC. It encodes CASSDRGANVLTF.

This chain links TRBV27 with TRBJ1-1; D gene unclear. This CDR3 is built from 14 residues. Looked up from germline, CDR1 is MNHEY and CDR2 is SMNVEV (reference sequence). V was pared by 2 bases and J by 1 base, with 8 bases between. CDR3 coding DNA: TGTGCCAGCAGTTTAGGCCTTTCGAACACTGAAGCTTTCTTT. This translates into CASSLGLSNTEAFF.

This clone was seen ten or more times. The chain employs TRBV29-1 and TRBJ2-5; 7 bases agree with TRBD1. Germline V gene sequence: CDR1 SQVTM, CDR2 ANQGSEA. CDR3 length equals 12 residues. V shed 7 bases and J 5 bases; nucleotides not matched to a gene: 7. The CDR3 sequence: CSASDRVETQYF. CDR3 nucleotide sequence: TGCAGCGCCTCCGACAGGGTGGAGACCCAGTACTTC.

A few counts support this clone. As DNA, the CDR3 is TGCAGTGCTAGAGTCGCAGATACGCAGTATTTT. It encodes CSARVADTQYF. V gene TRBV20-1 combines with J gene TRBJ2-3; D ambiguous. Between the trimmed V and J ends, which lost 1 base and 4 bases, there was a span of 3 bases. The CDR3 runs to 11 residues. CDR1 is DFQATT, CDR2 SNEGSKA, per germline (reference sequence).

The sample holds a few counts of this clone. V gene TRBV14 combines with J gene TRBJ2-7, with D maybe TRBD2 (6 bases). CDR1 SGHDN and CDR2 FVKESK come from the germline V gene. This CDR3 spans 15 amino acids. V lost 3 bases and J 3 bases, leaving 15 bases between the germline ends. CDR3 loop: CASSHFGRGNYEQYF. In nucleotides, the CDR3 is TGTGCCAGCAGCCACTTTGGACGGGGGAACTACGAGCAGTACTTC.

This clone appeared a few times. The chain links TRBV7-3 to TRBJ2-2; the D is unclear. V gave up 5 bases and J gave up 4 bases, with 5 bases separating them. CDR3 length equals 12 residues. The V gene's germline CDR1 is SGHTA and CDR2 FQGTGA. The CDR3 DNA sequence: TGTGCCAGCAGCCCAGGCACCGGGGAGCTGTTTTTT. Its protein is CASSPGTGELFF.

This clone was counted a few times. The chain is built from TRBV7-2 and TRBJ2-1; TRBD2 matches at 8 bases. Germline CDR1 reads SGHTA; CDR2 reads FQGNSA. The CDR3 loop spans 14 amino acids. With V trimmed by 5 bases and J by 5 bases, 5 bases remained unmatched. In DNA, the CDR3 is TGTGCCAGCAGCCTTCAGCGGGGGAACAATGAGCAGTTCTTC. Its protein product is CASSLQRGNNEQFF.